This T cell receptor (beta chain) derives from a study of esophageal squamous cell carcinoma under preoperative chemotherapy. About the research overall: Both tumor-infiltrating lymphocytes and peripheral blood T cells were profiled.

Study-wide points: Post-treatment tumor-infiltrating lymphocytes appeared partly derived from peripheral T cells migrating into the tumor.

A word on this clonotype: Its antigen is as yet unknown.

TCRdb itself ran the PCR reads through MiXCR, one entry per CDR3 protein. Counted here are some 18,000 distinct CDR3 sequences, approximately 44% occurring once; the ten biggest clones make up 29%. The time point was: after preoperative PTX-NDP chemotherapy. This sequence was found in a human donor with esophageal squamous cell carcinoma. The donor label of this sample is uncertain. This material was collected from a patient given preoperative chemotherapy.

The CDR3: CASSLASGFGTQYF. CDR3 bases: TGTGCCAGCAGCTTGGCTAGCGGTTTTGGTACGCAGTATTTT. V is TRBV7-2 and J is TRBJ2-3; 7 bases map to TRBD2. The V gene end was trimmed by 3 bases and the J gene end by 8 bases; junction bases not matched to a gene: 8. Germline V gives CDR1 SGHTA, CDR2 FQGNSA. The CDR3 consists of 14 residues. The full variable domain, with the rest looked up from reference TRBV7-2 and TRBJ2-3, is GAGVSQSPSNKVTEKGKDVELRCDPISGHTALYWYRQSLGQGLEFLIYFQGNSAPDKSGLPSDRFSAERTGGSVSTLTIQRTQQEDSAVYLCASSLASGFGTQYFGPGTRLTVL.